This T cell receptor (beta chain) comes out of a study of blood T cells in healthy people across ages (dated by TCRdb to between 2014 and 2017). With regard to the full study: In model experiments, template switching captured about one uniquely barcoded TCR beta cDNA molecule for every two T cells. To track age-related changes in TCR beta repertoire diversity, the study relied on deep sequencing normalized with unique cDNA molecular identifiers. The donors were split into four age groups: young (average 16 years), middle-aged (nearly 40), aged (more than 60) and long-lived (over 80). The study analyzed two additional independent replicas of 1 million unique cDNA reads from the same blood draw for two donors, one aged 18 to 30 and one aged 80 or older.

Library prep was done by 5' RACE. Sequenced using an Illumina HiSeq 2500. A second PCR of roughly 7 to 11 cycles was run with a J-beta primer mix and a sample-barcoded 5' primer. Each TCR beta cDNA molecule received a unique molecular identifier from a template-switch 5' adaptor carrying 12 random nucleotides. At least 3 million CDR3-containing paired-end reads were obtained from each sample. First-strand cDNA was synthesized from all RNA with the Mint cDNA synthesis kit, primed by a TRBC-specific oligonucleotide. Following uracil-DNA glycosylase treatment, all cDNA underwent a first 18-cycle PCR with the universal primers M1SS and BC2_uni_R. Processing in the source paper ran as follows. For normalization, 1 million high-quality reads were randomly selected from each sample, with every read carrying a distinct molecular identifier. Reads sharing molecular identifiers were discarded rather than binned into consensus sequences. MiTCR, set to a Q25 quality threshold and the strictest error-elimination algorithm, was used for CDR3 identification, clonotype clustering and error correction. A nonparametric unseen species model with Euler transformation was used to estimate lower-bound total TCR beta diversity. TCRdb reprocessing: public reads trimmed at Q25 with fastp, clones called with MiXCR, in-frame beta chains kept. Duplicate CDR3 protein sequences are folded into a single record with the most common DNA and genes. The V and J calls follow TCRdb's processing rather than the paper's. Counted in this sample were fewer than 650,000 distinct CDR3 sequences; roughly a quarter of them appeared once. The ten largest clones represent approximately 3.3% of the sample.

Of note for this clonotype: It has no known antigen specificity. The input lacks base qualities; no much larger clone sits a single base away.

Study-wide conclusions, independent of this receptor: Donor CMV infection status was unknown, potentially confounding age-related changes in expanded clonotypes. Compared with the aged group, the long-lived group had more naive CD4+ T cells, fewer expanded clones and increased TCR diversity, a pattern suggesting age selection. Since profiling was done on bulk unsorted PBMCs, naive and antigen-experienced compartments could not be conclusively compared. A strong correlation was found between observed TCR beta diversity and the percentage of naive T cells measured by flow cytometry. Estimates of total diversity from one million sequenced T cells were regarded as lower bounds and underestimates. Observed TCR beta diversity per million T cells fell roughly linearly with age, and a significant reduction was already apparent by age around 39.

Between the V and J ends, shortened by 4 bases and 8 bases respectively, the junction contains 14 bases. The CDR3 measures 13 amino acids from cysteine to phenylalanine. Only the CDR3 portion is preserved as DNA: 39 bases, with reading frame beginning at the first base. Based on the germline V gene (reference sequence), the CDR1 and CDR2 sequences are GTSNPN and SVGIG. The roughly 39 donors, aged roughly 6 to 90 years, were systemically healthy Caucasian individuals from Russia. Approximately 9.3 milliliters of peripheral blood were collected from each donor into EDTA-treated Vacutainer tubes. Ficoll-Paque density-gradient centrifugation was used to isolate PBMCs, with at least 6 million obtained per sample. Trizol reagent was used to extract total RNA from PBMCs, with at least 6 micrograms per sample. For every donor, flow cytometry on a PBMC aliquot measured the percentage of naive CD45RAhigh/CD27high T cells.

These records were also assigned to another study, of T cells of mothers and their children. The second paper further reports: Nine systemically healthy Caucasian individuals, comprising three mothers and their six children, were included as donors. cDNA synthesis consumed the entire amount of extracted RNA, loaded at approximately 1.6 ug RNA in each 15 ul reaction. Sample barcodes and 2-4 random nucleotides were added via the M1S primer in the second PCR. Over 8 million TCR beta CDR3 reads were obtained for each mother, and some 3.1 million reads were obtained for each child. TCR recombination output is similarly shaped by thymic selection in related and unrelated pairs, with a minor effect exerted by inherited differences. Normalized repertoire overlap was always slightly but never significantly higher in related than unrelated mother-child pairs. No persistent microchimeric T cell clones were detected, at a sensitivity of 90 to 100 clones per million clonotypes. The study used deep NGS to compare TCR beta repertoires of mothers and children, seeking features distinguishing related mother-child pairs from unrelated individuals. Mothers averaged around 40 +/- 4 years of age and children averaged about 10 +/- 4 years. After adapter ligation with NEBNext reagents, the libraries were sequenced on Illumina HiSeq 2000 with 100+100 nt paired-end reads. To avoid cross-contamination, the mother libraries and the child libraries were prepared a month apart and sequenced in separate runs. Between about 500,000 and 2,100,000 distinct TCR beta clonotypes were identified per donor. Naive TCR beta clonotypes were estimated from low-frequency clonotypes matched to each donor's FACS-determined naive share, without sorting.

The material sequenced was blood. The TCR sequence derives from a boy aged 2 to 10 in good health. The rearrangement combines TRBV30 with TRBJ1-4, with no D gene named confidently. The CDR3 amino acid sequence is: CAWIAREREKLFF. The nucleotides read TGTGCCTGGATCGCAAGGGAGAGAGAAAAACTGTTTTTT.